The following is a T cell receptor (beta chain) sequence with its context. The V gene lost 4 bases and the J gene lost 1 base, with 13 bases spanning the gap. The CDR3 runs 15 residues. The germline CDR1 and CDR2 sequences are MNHEY and SVGAGI. As processed by the authors: Using reference gene primer amplification, nucleated cell counts were estimated. Profiled with immunoSEQ multiplex PCR; TCRdb holds only in-frame clones, not every one. V and J calls and clone size follow that table, whereas D and trimming were derived from the DNA. The table has about 200,000 clones, about nine tenths seen once. The data belong to a study of blood T cell repertoires in COVID-19. Overall study context: The origin of the acute and convalescent COVID-19 samples was the United States, Italy and Spain. PBMCs, B-cell-depleted T cells, or T cells were the source of the cDNA or gDNA that made up the material.

The sample was peripheral blood. The origin of this receptor is a man in his fifties or sixties with acute or convalescent COVID-19. This sequence joins TRBV6-5 and TRBJ1-1, with no clear D. CDR3 protein: CASSSAGSGNTEAFF. The DNA for the CDR3 is TGTGCCAGCAGTTCAGCCGGATCGGGGAACACTGAAGCTTTCTTT.